This TCR beta chain comes out of a study of T cells in Graves' hyperthyroidism and ophthalmopathy. Germline V gives CDR1 LNHDA, CDR2 SQIVND (reference sequence). This CDR3 spans 17 amino acids. V was cut by 1 base and J by 0 bases, with 13 bases left in between. Any patient presenting with uncontrolled infection, other autoimmune disease, pregnancy or lactation was left out. The diagnostic basis comprised clinical symptoms, serum thyroxine and TRAb, thyroid ultrasound and orbital computed tomography. Amplification yielded TCR beta CDR3 regions, with RNA transcripts as the source. The HTBI set primed first-round TCR CDR3 RT-PCR. Each CDR3 protein is one row after TCRdb ran MiXCR on the multiplex PCR reads. The sample records about 840,000 distinct CDR3 sequences, 38% being singletons. This clonotype appeared once.

Sequenced sample: blood. The sequence was collected from a man aged 18 to 29 with Graves' hyperthyroidism. The chain carries TRBV19 and TRBJ1-5; maybe TRBD1 (6 bases). CDR3 in amino acids: CASSIAGYRDSNQPQHF. CDR3 in DNA: TGTGCCAGTAGTATAGCGGGATACAGGGATAGCAATCAGCCCCAGCATTTT.